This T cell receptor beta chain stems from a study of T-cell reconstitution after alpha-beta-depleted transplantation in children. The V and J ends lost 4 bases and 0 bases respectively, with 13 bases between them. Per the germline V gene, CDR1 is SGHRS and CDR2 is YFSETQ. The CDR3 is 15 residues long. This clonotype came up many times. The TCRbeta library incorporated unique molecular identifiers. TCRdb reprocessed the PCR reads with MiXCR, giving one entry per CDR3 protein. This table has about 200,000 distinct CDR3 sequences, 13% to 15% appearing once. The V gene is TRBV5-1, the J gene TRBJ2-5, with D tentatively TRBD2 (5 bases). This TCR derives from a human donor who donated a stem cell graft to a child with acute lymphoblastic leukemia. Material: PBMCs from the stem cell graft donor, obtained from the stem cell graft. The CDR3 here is CASSPQLGHQETQYF. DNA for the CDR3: TGCGCCAGCAGCCCTCAACTAGGGCACCAAGAGACCCAGTACTTC.